The clone carrying this T cell receptor beta chain was seen repeatedly, ten times or more. This entry is derived from a study of T cells of healthy individuals. Germline V gene data show CDR1 as SGHRS and CDR2 as YFSETQ. V was cut by 1 base and J by 0 bases, with 14 bases left in between. This CDR3 contains 17 residues. MiXCR, run by TCRdb on the 5' RACE reads, gives a single entry per CDR3 protein. The sample consists of 53,000 or so distinct CDR3 sequences, 14% to 15% of them appearing once. The chain recombines TRBV5-1 with TRBJ2-1, with a tentative D call TRBD2 (5 bases). The sequence was collected from a human donor in good health. This CDR3 reads CASSLHSGSSSYNEQFF. The CDR3 region has the DNA TGCGCCAGCAGCTTGCACAGTGGGAGTAGCTCCTACAATGAGCAGTTCTTC.